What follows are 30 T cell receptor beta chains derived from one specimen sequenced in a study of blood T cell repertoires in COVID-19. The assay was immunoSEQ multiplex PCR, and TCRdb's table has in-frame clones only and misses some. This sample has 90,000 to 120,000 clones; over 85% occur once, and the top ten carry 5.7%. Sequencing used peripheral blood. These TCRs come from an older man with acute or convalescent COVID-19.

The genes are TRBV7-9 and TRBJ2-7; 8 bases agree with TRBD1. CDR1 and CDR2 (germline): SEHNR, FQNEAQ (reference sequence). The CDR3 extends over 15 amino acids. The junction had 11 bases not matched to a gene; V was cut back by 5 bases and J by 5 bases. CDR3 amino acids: CASSPGQGDNDEQYF. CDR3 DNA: TGTGCCAGCAGCCCCGGACAGGGCGACAACGACGAGCAGTACTTC.

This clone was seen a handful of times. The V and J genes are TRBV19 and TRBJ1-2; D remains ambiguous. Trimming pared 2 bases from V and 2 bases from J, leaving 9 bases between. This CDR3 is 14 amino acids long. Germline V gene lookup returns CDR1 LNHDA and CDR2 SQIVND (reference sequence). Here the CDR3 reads CASSISRGNYGYTF. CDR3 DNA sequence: TGTGCCAGTAGTATAAGTCGGGGAAACTATGGCTACACCTTC.

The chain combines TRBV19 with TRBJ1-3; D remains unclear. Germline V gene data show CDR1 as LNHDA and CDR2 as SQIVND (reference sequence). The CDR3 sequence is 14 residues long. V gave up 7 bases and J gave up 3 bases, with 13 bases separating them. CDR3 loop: CASTELTVGNTIYF. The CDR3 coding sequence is TGTGCCAGTACCGAACTTACTGTTGGAAACACCATATATTTT.

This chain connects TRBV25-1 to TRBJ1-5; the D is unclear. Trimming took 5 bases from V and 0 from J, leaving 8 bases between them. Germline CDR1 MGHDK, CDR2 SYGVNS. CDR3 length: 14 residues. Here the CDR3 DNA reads TGTGCCAGCAGTCCAGATTATAGCAATCAGCCCCAGCATTTT. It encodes CASSPDYSNQPQHF.

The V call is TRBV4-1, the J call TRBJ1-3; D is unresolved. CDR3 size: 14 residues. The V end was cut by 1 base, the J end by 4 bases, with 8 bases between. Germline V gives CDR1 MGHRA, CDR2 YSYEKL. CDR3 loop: CASSQVGQGNTIYF. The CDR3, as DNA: TGCGCCAGCAGCCAAGTTGGCCAGGGAAACACCATATATTTT.

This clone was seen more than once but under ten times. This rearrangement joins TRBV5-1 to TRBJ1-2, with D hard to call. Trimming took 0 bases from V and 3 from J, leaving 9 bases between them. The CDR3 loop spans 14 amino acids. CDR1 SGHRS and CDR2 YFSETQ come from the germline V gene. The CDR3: CASSLVADYYGYTF. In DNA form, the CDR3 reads TGCGCCAGCAGCTTGGTAGCGGATTACTATGGCTACACCTTC.

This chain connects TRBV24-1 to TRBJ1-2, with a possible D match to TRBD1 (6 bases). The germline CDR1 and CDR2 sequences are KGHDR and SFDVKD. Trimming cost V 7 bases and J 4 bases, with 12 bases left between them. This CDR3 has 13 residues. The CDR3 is CATSGQSFYGYTF. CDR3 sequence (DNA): TGTGCCACCAGCGGACAGAGTTTCTATGGCTACACCTTC.

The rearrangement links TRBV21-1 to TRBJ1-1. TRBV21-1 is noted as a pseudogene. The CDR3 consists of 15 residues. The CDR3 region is CASRNAGGRSTEAFF. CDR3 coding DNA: TGTGCCAGCAGAAACGCCGGGGGGCGAAGCACTGAAGCTTTCTTT.

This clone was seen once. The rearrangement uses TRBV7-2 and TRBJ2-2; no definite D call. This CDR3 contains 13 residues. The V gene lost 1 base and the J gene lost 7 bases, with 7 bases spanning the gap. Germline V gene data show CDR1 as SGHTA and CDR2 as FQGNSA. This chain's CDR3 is CASSLVAYGELFF. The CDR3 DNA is TGTGCCAGCAGCTTAGTAGCTTACGGGGAGCTGTTTTTT.

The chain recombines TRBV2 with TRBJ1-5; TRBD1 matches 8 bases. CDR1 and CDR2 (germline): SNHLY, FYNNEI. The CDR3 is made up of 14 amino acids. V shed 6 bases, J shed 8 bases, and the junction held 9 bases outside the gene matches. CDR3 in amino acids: CASRIGQGGKPQHF. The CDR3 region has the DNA TGTGCCAGCAGGATAGGACAGGGCGGCAAGCCCCAGCATTTT. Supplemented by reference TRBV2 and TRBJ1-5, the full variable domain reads EPEVTQTPSHQVTQMGQEVILRCVPISNHLYFYWYRQILGQKVEFLVSFYNNEISEKSEIFDDQFSVERPDGSNFTLKIRSTKLEDSAMYFCASRIGQGGKPQHFGDGTRLSIL.

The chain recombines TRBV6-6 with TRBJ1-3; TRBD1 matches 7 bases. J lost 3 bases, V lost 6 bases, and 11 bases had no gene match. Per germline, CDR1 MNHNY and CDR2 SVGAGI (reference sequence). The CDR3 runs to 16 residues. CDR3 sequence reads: CASRTGNSPVGNTIYF. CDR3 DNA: TGTGCCAGCAGGACAGGGAATTCCCCTGTTGGAAACACCATATATTTT.

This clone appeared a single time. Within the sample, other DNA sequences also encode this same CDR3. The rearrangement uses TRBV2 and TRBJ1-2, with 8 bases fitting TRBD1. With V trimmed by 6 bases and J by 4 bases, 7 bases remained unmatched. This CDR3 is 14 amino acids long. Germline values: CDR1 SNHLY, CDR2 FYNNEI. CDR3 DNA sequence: TGTGCCAGCAGCCGGGACAGGACATCCTATGGCTACACCTTC. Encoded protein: CASSRDRTSYGYTF.

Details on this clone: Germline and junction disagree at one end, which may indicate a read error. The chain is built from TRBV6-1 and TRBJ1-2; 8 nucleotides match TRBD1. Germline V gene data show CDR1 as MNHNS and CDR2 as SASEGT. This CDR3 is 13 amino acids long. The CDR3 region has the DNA TGTGCCAGCGGTGACAGGGGCTCTTTCGGCTACACCTTC. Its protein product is CASGDRGSFGYTF.

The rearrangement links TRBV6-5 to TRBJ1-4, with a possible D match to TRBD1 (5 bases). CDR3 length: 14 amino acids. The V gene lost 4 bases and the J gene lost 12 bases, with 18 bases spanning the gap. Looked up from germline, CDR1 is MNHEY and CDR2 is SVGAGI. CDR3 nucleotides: TGTGCCAGCAGTTTCAGGGCCTCATCACTTGAACTGTTTTTT. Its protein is CASSFRASSLELFF.

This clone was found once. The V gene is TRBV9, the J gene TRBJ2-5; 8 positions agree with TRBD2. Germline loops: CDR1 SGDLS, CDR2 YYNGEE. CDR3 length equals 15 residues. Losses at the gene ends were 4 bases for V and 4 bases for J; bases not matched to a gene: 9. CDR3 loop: CASSPTGSGVETQYF. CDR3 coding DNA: TGTGCCAGCAGCCCCACGGGTAGCGGGGTAGAGACCCAGTACTTC.

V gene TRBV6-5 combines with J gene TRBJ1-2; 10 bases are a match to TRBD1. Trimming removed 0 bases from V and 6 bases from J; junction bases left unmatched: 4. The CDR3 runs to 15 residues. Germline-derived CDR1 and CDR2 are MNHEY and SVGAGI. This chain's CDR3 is CASSYSGQGWDGYTF. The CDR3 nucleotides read TGTGCCAGCAGTTACTCGGGACAGGGGTGGGATGGCTACACCTTC.

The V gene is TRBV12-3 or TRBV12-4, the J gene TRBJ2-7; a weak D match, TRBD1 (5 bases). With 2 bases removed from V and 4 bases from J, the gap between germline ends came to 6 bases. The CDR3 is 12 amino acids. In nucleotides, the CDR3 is TGTGCCAGCAGTTTACAGGGTTACGAGCAGTACTTC. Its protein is CASSLQGYEQYF.

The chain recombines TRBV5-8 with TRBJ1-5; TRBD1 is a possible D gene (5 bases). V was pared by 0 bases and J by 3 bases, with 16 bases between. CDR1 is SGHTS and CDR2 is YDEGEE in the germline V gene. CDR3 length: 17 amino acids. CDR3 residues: CASSLARGLGDNQPQHF. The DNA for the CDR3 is TGTGCCAGCAGCTTGGCTCGGGGGTTAGGGGACAATCAGCCCCAGCATTTT.

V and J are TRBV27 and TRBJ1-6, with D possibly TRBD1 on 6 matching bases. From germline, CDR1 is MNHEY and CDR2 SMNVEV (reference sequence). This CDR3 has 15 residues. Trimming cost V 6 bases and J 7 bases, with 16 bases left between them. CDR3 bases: TGTGCCAGCAGACCTAACACAGGGTCCAATTCACCCCTCCACTTT. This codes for CASRPNTGSNSPLHF.

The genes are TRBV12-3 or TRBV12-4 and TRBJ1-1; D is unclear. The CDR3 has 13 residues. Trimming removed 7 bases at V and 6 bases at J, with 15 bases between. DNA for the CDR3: TGTGCCAGCACCCCCTGGGGAGACGCTGAAGCTTTCTTT. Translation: CASTPWGDAEAFF.

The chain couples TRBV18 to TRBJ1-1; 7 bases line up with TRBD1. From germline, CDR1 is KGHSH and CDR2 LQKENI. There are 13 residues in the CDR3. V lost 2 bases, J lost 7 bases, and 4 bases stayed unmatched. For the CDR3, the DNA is TGTGCCAGCTCACCAAGCACAGGGGTTGAAGCTTTCTTT. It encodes CASSPSTGVEAFF.

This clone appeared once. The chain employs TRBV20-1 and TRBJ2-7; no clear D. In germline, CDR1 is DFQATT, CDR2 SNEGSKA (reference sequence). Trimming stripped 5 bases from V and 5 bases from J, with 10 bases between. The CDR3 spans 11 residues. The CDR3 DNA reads TGCAGTGCTGGCGGATCCCACGAGCAGTACTTC. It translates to CSAGGSHEQYF.

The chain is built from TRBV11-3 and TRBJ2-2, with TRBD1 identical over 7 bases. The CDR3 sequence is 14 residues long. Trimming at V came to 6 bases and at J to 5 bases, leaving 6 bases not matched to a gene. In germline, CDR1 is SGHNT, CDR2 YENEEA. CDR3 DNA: TGTGCCAGCAGTAGAGACAGGGAAACCGGGGAGCTGTTTTTT. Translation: CASSRDRETGELFF.

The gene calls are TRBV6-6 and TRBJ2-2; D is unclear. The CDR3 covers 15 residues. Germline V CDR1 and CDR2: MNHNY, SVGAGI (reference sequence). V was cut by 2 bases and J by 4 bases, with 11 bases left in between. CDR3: CASSYPAGLTGELFF. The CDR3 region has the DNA TGTGCCAGCAGTTACCCGGCTGGGCTCACCGGGGAGCTGTTTTTT.

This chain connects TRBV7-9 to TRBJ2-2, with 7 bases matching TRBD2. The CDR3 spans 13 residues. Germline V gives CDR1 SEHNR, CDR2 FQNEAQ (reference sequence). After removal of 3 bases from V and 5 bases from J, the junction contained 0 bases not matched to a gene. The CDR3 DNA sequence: TGTGCCAGCAGCTTCGGGGGGACCGGGGAGCTGTTTTTT. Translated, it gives CASSFGGTGELFF. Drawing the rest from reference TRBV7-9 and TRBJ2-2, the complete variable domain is DTGVSQNPRHKITKRGQNVTFRCDPISEHNRLYWYRQTLGQGPEFLTYFQNEAQLEKSRLLSDRFSAERPKGSFSTLEIQRTEQGDSAMYLCASSFGGTGELFFGEGSRLTVL.

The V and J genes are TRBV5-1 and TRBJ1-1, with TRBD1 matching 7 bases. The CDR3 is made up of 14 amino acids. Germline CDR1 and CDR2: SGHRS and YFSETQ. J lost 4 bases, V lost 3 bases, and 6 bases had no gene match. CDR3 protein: CASSYRGPGTEAFF. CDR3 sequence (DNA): TGCGCCAGCAGCTACAGGGGTCCGGGCACTGAAGCTTTCTTT.

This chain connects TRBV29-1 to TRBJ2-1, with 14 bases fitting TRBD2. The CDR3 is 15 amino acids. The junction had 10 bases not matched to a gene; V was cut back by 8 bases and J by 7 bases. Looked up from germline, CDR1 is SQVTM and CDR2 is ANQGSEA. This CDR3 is CSSGLTSGRENEQFF. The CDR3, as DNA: TGCAGCTCGGGTTTGACTAGCGGGAGGGAAAATGAGCAGTTCTTC.

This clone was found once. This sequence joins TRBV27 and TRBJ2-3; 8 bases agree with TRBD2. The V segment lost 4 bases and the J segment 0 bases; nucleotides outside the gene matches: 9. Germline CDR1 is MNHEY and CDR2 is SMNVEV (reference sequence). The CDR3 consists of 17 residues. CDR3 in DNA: TGTGCCAGCAGTTCAGCCGGGACTAGGGTTAGCACAGATACGCAGTATTTT. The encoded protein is CASSSAGTRVSTDTQYF.

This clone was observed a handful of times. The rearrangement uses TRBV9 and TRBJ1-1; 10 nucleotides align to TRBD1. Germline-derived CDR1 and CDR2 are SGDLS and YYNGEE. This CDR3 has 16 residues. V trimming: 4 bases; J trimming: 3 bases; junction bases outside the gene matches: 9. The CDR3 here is CASSSLDRGPYTEAFF. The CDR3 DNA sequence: TGTGCCAGCAGCTCTCTCGACAGGGGGCCGTACACTGAAGCTTTCTTT. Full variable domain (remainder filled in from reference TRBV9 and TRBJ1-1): DSGVTQTPKHLITATGQRVTLRCSPRSGDLSVYWYQQSLDQGLQFLIQYYNGEERAKGNILERFSAQQFPDLHSELNLSSLELGDSALYFCASSSLDRGPYTEAFFGQGTRLTVV.

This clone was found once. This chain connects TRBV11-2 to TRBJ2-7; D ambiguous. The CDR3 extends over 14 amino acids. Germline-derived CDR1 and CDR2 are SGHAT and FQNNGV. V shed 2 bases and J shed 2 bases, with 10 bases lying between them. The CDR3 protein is CASSLYQQTYEQYF. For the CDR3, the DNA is TGTGCCAGCAGCTTATATCAACAGACCTACGAGCAGTACTTC. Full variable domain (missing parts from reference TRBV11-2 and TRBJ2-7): EAGVAQSPRYKIIEKRQSVAFWCNPISGHATLYWYQQILGQGPKLLIQFQNNGVVDDSQLPKDRFSAERLKGVDSTLKIQPAKLEDSAVYLCASSLYQQTYEQYFGPGTRLTVT.